This T cell receptor beta chain was retrieved from a study of cytomegalovirus exposure and HLA in healthy donors. This clone was counted only a few times. Its antigen is not identified. Study conclusions and caveats: CMV serostatus stood as the only immune exposure information on hand.

The CDR3 sequence is 16 residues long. CDR1 MDHEN and CDR2 SYDVKM come from the germline V gene. Trimming took off 3 bases at V and 3 bases at J, with 18 bases between the two ends. The study ran its PCR with 60 Vbeta and 13 Jbeta primers. TCRdb's copy holds only in-frame clones and misses some; the assay was immunoSEQ multiplex PCR. Of fewer than 200,000 clones detected, around 80% appear once; the ten largest clones hold approximately 7%. Sequenced: PBMCs. The source is a woman in her thirties in good health and CMV-seropositive. J is TRBJ2-7 and V is TRBV28; weak D call: TRBD1 (6 bases). The CDR3 DNA reads as TGTGCCAGCAGTTTGGAGGCAGGGGTTATGGGCTACGAGCAGTACTTC. This gives the protein CASSLEAGVMGYEQYF.